The sequence of this TCR beta chain was determined in a study of blood T cell repertoires in COVID-19. Across the whole study: Samples came from the United States, Italy and Spain, spanning acute and convalescent COVID-19. The analysed material was cDNA or gDNA that came from T cells, B-cell-depleted T cells, or PBMCs.

The CDR3 sequence is 12 residues long. Germline CDR1 and CDR2: KGHDR and SFDVKD. The ends were cut back, 9 bases at V and 4 bases at J, with 9 bases in the middle. Authors' processing steps: Quantification of nucleated cells was approximated via reference gene primer amplification. TCRdb keeps only in-frame clones here, not all; method: immunoSEQ multiplex PCR. V, J and clone size derive from that table, while D and trimming were established from the DNA sequence. This sample carries approximately 100,000 clones, roughly 89% of them seen once, and the ten largest clones take 4.5% to 5.5%. The gene calls are TRBV24-1 and TRBJ1-5, with D possibly being TRBD1 (5 bases). The sample consisted of peripheral blood. The origin of this receptor is a human donor in a cohort sampled during active COVID-19. CDR3 in DNA: TGTGCCACCGGGAAGGGGAATCAGCCCCAGCATTTT. Encoded protein: CATGKGNQPQHF.